This T cell receptor beta chain was retrieved from a study of PD-1 blockade in classical Hodgkin lymphoma. Every patient relapsed after autologous stem cell transplantation, and brentuximab vedotin exposure varied. The repertoire was sequenced with immunoSEQ multiplex PCR; TCRdb's copy has only in-frame clones and lacks some. The sample records 150,000 or so clones, 78% being singletons. The CDR3 sequence is 15 residues long. V lost 4 bases and J lost 3, with 13 bases in between. Germline V gives CDR1 SGHNT, CDR2 YYREEE (reference sequence). The TCR originated in a human donor with classical Hodgkin lymphoma. The V call is TRBV5-4, the J call TRBJ1-4; D ambiguous. The material was peripheral blood mononuclear cells (PBMCs), obtained before the second cycle of nivolumab. The CDR3 here is CASSQDWGANEKLFF. The CDR3 coding sequence is TGTGCCAGCAGCCAAGATTGGGGAGCTAATGAAAAACTGTTTTTT.